This is a list of T cell receptor beta chains from one sample in a study of blood T cell repertoires in COVID-19. TCRdb's copy holds only in-frame clones and misses some; the assay was immunoSEQ multiplex PCR. The table records about 120,000 clones, 88% of them present only once. The sample consisted of peripheral blood. All receptors come from a woman in her forties or fifties with acute or convalescent COVID-19. The CDR3 runs from the conserved cysteine through the conserved F or W. Each record gives: clone size, V gene, J gene, D gene, CDR3 protein, CDR3 DNA. D genes are given only for firm matches. The listing skips clone size in some rows; elsewhere it reads once, few, many or a size class.

NA	TRBV29-1	TRBJ1-2	NA	CSVEGRGRGYGYTF	TGCAGCGTTGAGGGGCGGGGTAGAGGCTATGGCTACACCTTC
NA	TRBV4-2	TRBJ2-5	NA	CASSQDLLNGTPLYF	TGTGCCAGCAGCCAAGATCTGCTGAACGGGACTCCGCTGTACTTC
once	TRBV2	TRBJ2-1	TRBD2	CASSIRGSGLAGGPGYNEQFF	TGTGCCAGCAGCATTAGGGGTTCGGGACTAGCGGGAGGGCCTGGGTACAATGAGCAGTTCTTC
few	TRBV10-2	TRBJ1-6	NA	CASGTGNYNSPLHF	TGCGCCAGCGGAACAGGGAACTATAATTCACCCCTCCACTTT
NA	TRBV15	TRBJ1-5	NA	CATSRDGLLPPQHF	TGTGCCACCAGCAGAGATGGCCTACTACCGCCCCAGCATTTT
NA	TRBV5-1	TRBJ1-4	NA	CASSLEGRETEKLFF	TGCGCCAGCAGCTTGGAGGGTAGGGAGACAGAAAAACTGTTTTTT
NA	TRBV30	TRBJ2-3	NA	CAWTPVLDTQYF	TGTGCCTGGACCCCCGTTTTGGATACGCAGTATTTT
NA	TRBV7-2	TRBJ2-1	TRBD2	CASSLGGTSSEQFF	TGTGCCAGCAGCTTAGGGGGGACTAGTAGTGAGCAGTTCTTC
NA	TRBV6-4	TRBJ1-2	NA	CASSLTGSVNYGYTF	TGTGCCAGCAGTCTCACGGGATCGGTTAACTATGGCTACACCTTC
once	TRBV5-1	TRBJ2-7	NA	CASSFRDNEQYF	TGCGCCAGCAGCTTCCGGGATAACGAGCAGTACTTC
NA	TRBV28	TRBJ1-4	TRBD1	CASSFKQGSNEKLFF	TGTGCCAGCAGTTTTAAACAGGGGAGTAATGAAAAACTGTTTTTT
NA	TRBV5-1	TRBJ2-7	NA	CASSLVQGNEQYF	TGCGCCAGCAGCTTGGTACAGGGAAACGAGCAGTACTTC
NA	TRBV6-5	TRBJ2-5	TRBD1	CASNPQGKETQYF	TGTGCCAGCAACCCACAGGGGAAAGAGACCCAGTACTTC
NA	TRBV4-2	TRBJ1-1	NA	CASSPRFQSNTEAFF	TGTGCCAGCAGCCCCCGGTTTCAATCGAACACTGAAGCTTTCTTT
NA	TRBV28	TRBJ1-4	NA	CASSLDSIEKLFF	TGTGCCAGCAGTTTAGACAGTATTGAAAAACTGTTTTTT
NA	TRBV11-2	TRBJ2-7	TRBD2	CASSLLRLAGESFGHEQYF	TGTGCCAGCAGCTTATTAAGACTAGCGGGAGAGTCATTCGGTCACGAGCAGTACTTC
NA	TRBV4-2	TRBJ2-7	TRBD2	CASSQVVSGTYEQYF	TGTGCCAGCAGCCAAGTCGTTAGCGGGACCTACGAGCAGTACTTC
NA	TRBV29-1	TRBJ2-2	NA	CSVAGSRPGELFF	TGCAGCGTCGCCGGGTCCCGTCCCGGGGAGCTGTTTTTT
once	TRBV3-1/TRBV3-2	TRBJ2-5	TRBD2	CASSQGLAGGGTQYF	TGTGCCAGCAGCCAAGGATTAGCGGGAGGGGGGACCCAGTACTTC
NA	TRBV2	TRBJ2-3	TRBD2	CASSEALRPSGRKNTQYF	TGTGCCAGCAGTGAAGCGCTTCGGCCTAGCGGGAGAAAAAATACGCAGTATTTT
NA	TRBV5-1	TRBJ2-7	TRBD1	CASSLAGTGGEQYF	TGCGCCAGCAGCTTGGCCGGGACAGGGGGCGAGCAGTACTTC
NA	TRBV20-1	TRBJ2-3	NA	CSAEDTDTQYF	TGCAGTGCTGAGGACACAGATACGCAGTATTTT
NA	TRBV29-1	TRBJ1-1	NA	CSVGQVNTEAFF	TGCAGCGTTGGACAGGTGAACACTGAAGCTTTCTTT
few	TRBV7-9	TRBJ1-4	NA	CASSVTSSGNEKLFF	TGTGCCAGCAGCGTCACCAGTTCGGGTAATGAAAAACTGTTTTTT
NA	TRBV5-1	TRBJ2-1	NA	CASSVSGGSYNEQFF	TGCGCCAGCAGCGTGTCAGGAGGCTCCTACAATGAGCAGTTCTTC
NA	TRBV7-9	TRBJ2-5	TRBD1	CASSPGTGKRETQYF	TGTGCCAGCAGCCCGGGGACAGGGAAGAGGGAGACCCAGTACTTC
few	TRBV30	TRBJ1-2	NA	CAWSSPPYRQTASRFNYGYTF	TGTGCCTGGAGTTCCCCCCCTTATCGACAAACAGCATCTCGGTTTAACTATGGCTACACCTTC
NA	TRBV28	TRBJ2-3	NA	CASSHPGLVIRSTDTQYF	TGTGCCAGCAGTCATCCGGGACTCGTCATACGCAGCACAGATACGCAGTATTTT
NA	TRBV28	TRBJ2-6	TRBD2	CASSSGGSGANVLTF	TGTGCCAGCAGCTCGGGGGGCTCTGGGGCCAACGTCCTGACTTTC
many	TRBV12-3/TRBV12-4	TRBJ2-2	NA	CASSLQNTGELFF	TGTGCCAGCAGTTTACAGAACACCGGGGAGCTGTTTTTT
NA	TRBV12-5	TRBJ2-1	NA	CASGTGPRAEQFF	TGTGCTAGTGGAACCGGGCCGCGGGCTGAGCAGTTCTTC
once	TRBV3-1/TRBV3-2	TRBJ1-4	NA	CASSQDEGRKLFF	TGTGCCAGCAGCCAAGATGAGGGAAGAAAACTGTTTTTT
NA	TRBV6-5	TRBJ2-2	NA	CASSTGRGPTGELFF	TGTGCCAGCAGCACGGGAAGAGGGCCCACCGGGGAGCTGTTTTTT
NA	TRBV18	TRBJ2-1	NA	CASSPPGVGGEQFF	TGTGCCAGCTCACCACCGGGGGTCGGGGGTGAGCAGTTCTTC
NA	TRBV7-9	TRBJ1-1	TRBD1	CASSLSRTGGTEAFF	TGTGCCAGCAGCTTAAGTAGGACAGGAGGAACTGAAGCTTTCTTT
NA	TRBV7-9	TRBJ2-5	NA	CACLGGPLGGTQYF	TGTGCCTGCTTAGGAGGGCCCCTGGGCGGGACCCAGTACTTC
NA	TRBV7-9	TRBJ2-3	NA	CASSSGGGSDTQYF	TGTGCCAGCAGCTCCGGCGGAGGTTCGGATACGCAGTATTTT
NA	TRBV2	TRBJ1-6	NA	CASSRDTLVSPLHF	TGTGCCAGCAGTCGGGACACTTTAGTTTCACCCCTCCACTTT
NA	TRBV19	TRBJ2-7	TRBD1	CARRRDRGIYEQYF	TGTGCCAGACGCCGGGACAGGGGTATCTACGAGCAGTACTTC
once	TRBV7-2	TRBJ1-2	TRBD1	CASSLRTGFGGYTF	TGTGCCAGCAGCTTACGGACAGGCTTCGGGGGCTACACCTTC
NA	TRBV14	TRBJ2-2	TRBD2	CASSPAGVRTGELFF	TGTGCCAGCAGCCCAGCGGGAGTTCGCACCGGGGAGCTGTTTTTT
NA	TRBV6-5	TRBJ2-7	TRBD1	CATRESGQGKNEQYF	TGTGCCACCCGAGAATCCGGACAGGGGAAGAACGAGCAGTACTTC
few	TRBV27	TRBJ2-7	TRBD2	CASSLGAGVMYEQYF	TGTGCCAGCAGTTTAGGGGCGGGAGTAATGTACGAGCAGTACTTC
NA	TRBV2	TRBJ2-7	TRBD1	CASRGGQGAPEQYF	TGTGCCAGCAGGGGGGGACAGGGGGCTCCCGAGCAGTACTTC
NA	TRBV6-4	TRBJ1-2	NA	CASSDSARGTSGYGYTF	TGTGCCAGCAGTGACTCCGCCCGGGGGACCTCTGGCTATGGCTACACCTTC
NA	TRBV24-1	TRBJ2-5	TRBD2	CATSESGTSGSWYQETQYF	TGTGCCACCAGTGAGTCCGGGACTAGCGGGAGCTGGTACCAAGAGACCCAGTACTTC
once	TRBV2	TRBJ2-5	NA	CASSEQRGETQYF	TGTGCCAGCAGTGAACAGCGCGGAGAGACCCAGTACTTC
NA	TRBV19	TRBJ1-3	NA	CASKLRGVGNTIYF	TGTGCCAGTAAGCTTCGGGGGGTTGGAAACACCATATATTTT
once	TRBV3-1/TRBV3-2	TRBJ2-2	TRBD2	CASSQEGVAGVSTGELFF	TGTGCCAGCAGCCAAGAGGGGGTAGCGGGAGTTAGTACCGGGGAGCTGTTTTTT
NA	TRBV15	TRBJ2-1	TRBD2	CATSRVGLAGAETQFF	TGTGCCACCAGCAGAGTAGGGCTAGCGGGAGCGGAGACGCAGTTCTTC
NA	TRBV28	TRBJ1-5	TRBD1	CASSPGTGSNQPQHF	TGTGCCAGCAGTCCCGGGACAGGGAGCAATCAGCCCCAGCATTTT
NA	TRBV18	TRBJ1-2	NA	CASSGQGFYGYTF	TGTGCCAGCTCAGGGCAGGGCTTCTATGGCTACACCTTC
NA	TRBV3-1/TRBV3-2	TRBJ2-1	NA	CASSQGNSGYNEQFF	TGTGCCAGCAGCCAAGGCAATAGCGGTTACAATGAGCAGTTCTTC
once	TRBV10-3	TRBJ2-3	TRBD2	CAIKTSGPDTQYF	TGTGCCATCAAGACTAGCGGGCCAGATACGCAGTATTTT
NA	TRBV19	TRBJ2-2	TRBD2	CASIGGKANTGELFF	TGTGCCAGTATCGGGGGGAAAGCGAACACCGGGGAGCTGTTTTTT
NA	TRBV5-1	TRBJ2-3	TRBD2	CASSVSNSRGSTDTQYF	TGCGCCAGCAGTGTTTCGAACTCGCGGGGGAGCACAGATACGCAGTATTTT
NA	TRBV6-6	TRBJ1-3	NA	CASSYLGDSGNTIYF	TGTGCCAGCAGTTACCTGGGAGACTCTGGAAACACCATATATTTT
NA	TRBV21-1	TRBJ1-4	NA	CASSKSLFGRVGEKLFF	TGTGCCAGCAGCAAATCTCTATTCGGCAGGGTAGGTGAAAAACTGTTTTTT
NA	TRBV5-1	TRBJ2-2	NA	CASSSDRQVRGGELFF	TGCGCCAGCAGCTCCGACCGACAGGTACGAGGCGGGGAGCTGTTTTTT